This T cell receptor (beta chain) was captured in a study of T cell clonotyping in hematopoietic cell transplantation. A word on this clone: Its target is not known.

Study-wide results and caveats: Few recipient clonotypes overlapped donors; over 95% were de novo at given depth. Broader posttransplant TCR repertoire diversity was predicted by graft donor and pretransplant recipient Inverse Simpson Index values. CD4 and CD8 repertoire contributions could not be separated without sorting. Recipient TCR diversity dropped after transplant; expanded clonotypes rose from day 30 to 180.

This table comes from immunoSEQ multiplex PCR, and its TCRdb copy is limited to in-frame clones, with some not included. The table lists under 5,500 clones, less than 95% of them singletons. CDR3 length: 15 amino acids. With 3 bases clipped from V and 4 bases from J, the junction kept 7 bases outside the gene matches. The V gene's germline CDR1 is MNHGY and CDR2 SVAAGI. V usage is TRBV6-9 and J usage is TRBJ2-7; 9 nucleotides align to TRBD1. The sequenced material came from peripheral blood mononuclear cells. The origin of this receptor is a man aged 40-50 years in good health. Some clones in this sample may be carry-over from other donors' samples. As DNA, the CDR3 is TGTGCCAGCAGTTACGGGGGACAGGGCTTATACGAGCAGTACTTC. Translation: CASSYGGQGLYEQYF.